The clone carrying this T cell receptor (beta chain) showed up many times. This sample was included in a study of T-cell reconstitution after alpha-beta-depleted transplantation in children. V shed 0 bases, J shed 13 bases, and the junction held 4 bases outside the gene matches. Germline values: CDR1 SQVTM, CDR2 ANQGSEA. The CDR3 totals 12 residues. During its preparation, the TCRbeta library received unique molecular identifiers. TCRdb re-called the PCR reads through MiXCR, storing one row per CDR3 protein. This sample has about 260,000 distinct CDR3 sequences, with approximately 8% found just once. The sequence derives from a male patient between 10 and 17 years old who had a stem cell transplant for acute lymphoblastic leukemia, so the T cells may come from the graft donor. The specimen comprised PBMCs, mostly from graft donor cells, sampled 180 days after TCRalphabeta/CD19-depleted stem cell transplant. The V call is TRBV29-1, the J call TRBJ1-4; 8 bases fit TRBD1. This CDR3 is CSVEEDRATLFF. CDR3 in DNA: TGCAGCGTTGAAGAGGACAGGGCTACACTGTTTTTT.